Below are 19 T cell receptor beta chains sequenced from a single sample in a study of long-term antiretroviral therapy in people with HIV. Version v3.0 of the immunoSEQ assay ran at survey level. Generated by immunoSEQ multiplex PCR, the TCRdb table keeps only in-frame clones and is missing some. The sample consists of about 25,000 clones, less than 80% of them appearing once. The sequences come from unsorted PBMCs, collected 1.1 years before starting antiretroviral therapy. The receptors shown here come from a woman aged 40 to 50 with HIV.

This rearrangement joins TRBV5-6 to TRBJ2-3, with TRBD2 matching over 14 bases. The V gene end was trimmed by 0 bases and the J gene end by 2 bases; junction bases not matched to a gene: 5. The CDR3 is 18 amino acids. Germline V lookup: CDR1 SGHDT, CDR2 YYEEEE. The CDR3 reads CASSLGWGLAGDTDTQYF. The CDR3 DNA follows: TGTGCCAGCAGCTTGGGGTGGGGACTAGCGGGAGACACAGATACGCAGTATTTT.

The V gene is TRBV12-5, the J gene TRBJ2-1; 11 bases map to TRBD2. The ends lost 5 bases at V and 3 bases at J; junction bases unmatched: 6. The CDR3 is 16 residues long. Germline CDR1 is LGHNT and CDR2 is FRNRAP. The CDR3 loop reads CASGTGLAGGYNEQFF. The CDR3 DNA follows: TGTGCTAGTGGTACCGGTCTAGCGGGAGGCTACAATGAGCAGTTCTTC.

The chain joins TRBV11-2 to TRBJ2-3; D possibly corresponds to TRBD1 (6 bases). The CDR3 is 14 residues long. V lost 4 bases to trimming and J lost 4 bases, with 12 bases between them. CDR1 is SGHAT and CDR2 is FQNNGV in the germline V gene. In DNA form, the CDR3 reads TGTGCCAGCAGCTCCCTACAGGGCCCAGATACGCAGTATTTT. Translated, it gives CASSSLQGPDTQYF.

The CDR3 region has the DNA TGTGCCAGCAGCCGCGGGACAGCGGACGAGCAGTACTTC. Residues: CASSRGTADEQYF. The gene calls are TRBV11-3 and TRBJ2-7; the D gene is possibly TRBD1 (7 bases). The CDR3 extends over 13 amino acids. V shed 5 bases and J shed 5 bases, with 13 bases lying between them. Germline values: CDR1 SGHNT, CDR2 YENEEA.

The chain employs TRBV5-1 and TRBJ2-1, with TRBD2 matching over 8 bases. V was clipped by 4 bases and J by 10 bases; unmatched bases: 13. The CDR3 is made up of 15 amino acids. CDR1 and CDR2 from the germline V gene are SGHRS and YFSETQ. CDR3: CASSPMAAGGYEQFF. DNA of the CDR3: TGCGCCAGCAGCCCCATGGCGGCGGGAGGCTACGAGCAGTTCTTC.

This clone was seen once. The CDR3 DNA sequence: TGTGCCAGCAGTACTGGACAGCCACCCCATGGCTACACCTTC. It translates to CASSTGQPPHGYTF. The rearrangement uses TRBV7-9 and TRBJ1-2; D perhaps matches TRBD1 (6 bases). The CDR3 loop spans 14 amino acids. CDR1 and CDR2 from the germline V gene are SEHNR and FQNEAQ (reference sequence). V lost 6 bases, J lost 6 bases, and 17 bases lay in between.

The V gene is TRBV18, the J gene TRBJ1-1; D is possibly TRBD1 (5 bases). The germline V gene has CDR1 KGHSH and CDR2 LQKENI. Trimming stripped 2 bases from V and 3 bases from J, with 10 bases between. The CDR3 has 14 residues. The CDR3 sequence: CASSPLEQDTEAFF. The CDR3 DNA reads as TGTGCCAGCTCACCATTAGAACAGGACACTGAAGCTTTCTTT.

The gene calls are TRBV7-9 and TRBJ1-4; possible D gene TRBD1, 5 bases. CDR1 SEHNR and CDR2 FQNEAQ come from the germline V gene (reference sequence). The CDR3 is 15 residues long. The ends were cut back, 7 bases at V and 0 bases at J, with 12 bases in the middle. The CDR3 loop is CASIPGTATNEKLFF. CDR3 DNA sequence: TGTGCCAGCATCCCGGGGACGGCAACTAATGAAAAACTGTTTTTT.

This chain joins TRBV5-1 and TRBJ2-5, with no clear D. Germline CDR1 and CDR2: SGHRS and YFSETQ. CDR3 length: 15 amino acids. Trimming shortened V by 1 base and J by 3 bases, and 13 bases separated the two germline ends. CDR3 region: CASSLLFRSKETQYF. The CDR3 bases are TGCGCCAGCAGCTTGCTGTTTAGGTCGAAAGAGACCCAGTACTTC.

This chain joins TRBV6-5 and TRBJ1-5, with D maybe TRBD1 (6 bases). The CDR3 covers 14 residues. V lost 6 bases, J lost 3 bases, and 12 bases lay in between. Germline V gene lookup returns CDR1 MNHEY and CDR2 SVGAGI. The CDR3 is CASSYREDNQPQHF. The CDR3 coding sequence is TGTGCCAGCAGCTACAGGGAGGACAATCAGCCCCAGCATTTT.

This clone has just a few counts. CDR3 in DNA: TGTGCCAGCAGTCTAGGATCGGCCACCGGGGAGCTGTTTTTT. Its protein product is CASSLGSATGELFF. This chain joins TRBV9 and TRBJ2-2; D gene ambiguous. The CDR3 is made up of 14 amino acids. The germline CDR1 and CDR2 sequences are SGDLS and YYNGEE. The V and J ends lost 5 bases and 4 bases respectively, with 12 bases between them.

This chain links TRBV6-6 with TRBJ2-1; 9 bases are shared with TRBD1. V dropped 0 bases and J dropped 4; count of bases not matched to a gene: 4. The CDR3 covers 16 residues. Per the germline V gene, CDR1 is MNHNY and CDR2 is SVGAGI (reference sequence). The CDR3 DNA follows: TGTGCCAGCAGTTACTCACAACAGGGGGCATACAATGAGCAGTTCTTC. Residues: CASSYSQQGAYNEQFF.

There are a few counts of this clone. The CDR3 protein is CASTRGTDSNQPQHF. CDR3 sequence (DNA): TGTGCCAGTACCCGAGGGACGGATAGCAATCAGCCCCAGCATTTT. This chain uses TRBV19 with TRBJ1-5, with a possible D match to TRBD1 (5 bases). CDR3 length equals 15 residues. Germline CDR1 and CDR2: LNHDA and SQIVND (reference sequence). Trimming pared 7 bases from V and 0 bases from J, leaving 13 bases between.

The genes are TRBV4-1 and TRBJ1-1; no definite D call. Germline CDR1 is MGHRA and CDR2 is YSYEKL. V was shortened by 0 bases and J by 3 bases, with 14 bases between the two germline ends. This CDR3 region has 16 residues. The CDR3 spells CASSQEGGGSDTEAFF. CDR3 bases: TGCGCCAGCAGCCAAGAAGGAGGAGGGTCGGACACTGAAGCTTTCTTT.

The chain has TRBV18 and TRBJ1-1; D not resolved. V gave up 1 base and J gave up 7 bases, with 13 bases separating them. The CDR3 contains 14 residues. Germline V gene data show CDR1 as KGHSH and CDR2 as LQKENI. CDR3 region: CASSPLGGSNEAFF. DNA of the CDR3: TGTGCCAGCTCACCACTTGGAGGGAGCAATGAAGCTTTCTTT.

This clone has more than one count but fewer than ten. This rearrangement joins TRBV30 to TRBJ2-4, with TRBD1 matching 10 bases. From germline, CDR1 is GTSNPN and CDR2 SVGIG (reference sequence). V was pared by 0 bases and J by 9 bases, with 11 bases of the junction left unmatched. The CDR3 loop spans 16 amino acids. CDR3 sequence (DNA): TGTGCCTGGAGTGTACAGTCGGGGACAGGGGAGCGCATTCAGTACTTC. Its translation: CAWSVQSGTGERIQYF.

The genes are TRBV9 and TRBJ1-4; no reliable D call. Germline loops: CDR1 SGDLS, CDR2 YYNGEE. The CDR3 loop spans 14 amino acids. Trimming removed 0 bases at V and 7 bases at J, with 10 bases between. CDR3 nucleotides: TGTGCCAGCAGCGTAGGTGGGGTGAGTGAAAAACTGTTTTTT. Protein sequence: CASSVGGVSEKLFF.

This clone came up once. The rearrangement joins TRBV6-5 to TRBJ2-3; D unclear. Germline V gene sequence: CDR1 MNHEY, CDR2 SVGAGI. V gave up 7 bases and J gave up 3 bases, with 11 bases separating them. CDR3 size: 13 residues. The CDR3 region is CASTSYPTDTQYF. The CDR3 DNA is TGTGCCAGCACCTCCTACCCTACAGATACGCAGTATTTT.

Concerning this clone: One end of the junction does not line up with germline, which may come from a read error. J is TRBJ2-3 and V is TRBV7-7, with D perhaps TRBD2 (5 bases). Germline CDR1 SSHAT, CDR2 FNYEAQ (reference sequence). The CDR3 consists of 14 residues. The DNA for the CDR3 is TGTGCTAGCAGCTCACGGACTTGCACAGATACGCAGTATTTT. Translating it yields CASSSRTCTDTQYF.